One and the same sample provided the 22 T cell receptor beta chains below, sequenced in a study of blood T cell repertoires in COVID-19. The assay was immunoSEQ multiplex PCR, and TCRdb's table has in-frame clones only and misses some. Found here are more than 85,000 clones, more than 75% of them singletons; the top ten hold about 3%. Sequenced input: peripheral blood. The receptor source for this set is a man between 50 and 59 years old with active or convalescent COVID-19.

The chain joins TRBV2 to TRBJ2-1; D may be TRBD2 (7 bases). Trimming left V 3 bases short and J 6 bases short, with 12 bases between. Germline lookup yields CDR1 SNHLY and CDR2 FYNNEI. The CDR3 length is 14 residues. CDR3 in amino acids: CASSDGGLGNEQFF. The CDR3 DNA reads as TGTGCCAGCAGTGACGGGGGGCTAGGCAATGAGCAGTTCTTC.

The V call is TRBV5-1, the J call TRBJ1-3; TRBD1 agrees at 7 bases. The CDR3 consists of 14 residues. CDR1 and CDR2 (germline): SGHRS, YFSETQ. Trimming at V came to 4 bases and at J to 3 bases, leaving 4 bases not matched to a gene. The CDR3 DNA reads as TGCGCCAGCAGCCAGACAGGGAGTGGAAACACCATATATTTT. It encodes CASSQTGSGNTIYF. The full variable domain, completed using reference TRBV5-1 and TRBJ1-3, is KAGVTQTPRYLIKTRGQQVTLSCSPISGHRSVSWYQQTPGQGLQFLFEYFSETQRNKGNFPGRFSGRQFSNSRSEMNVSTLELGDSALYLCASSQTGSGNTIYFGEGSWLTVV.

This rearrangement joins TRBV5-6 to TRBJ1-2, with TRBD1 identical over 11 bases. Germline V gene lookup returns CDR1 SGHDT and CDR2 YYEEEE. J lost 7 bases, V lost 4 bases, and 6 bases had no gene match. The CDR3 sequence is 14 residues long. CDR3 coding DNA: TGTGCCAGCAGCCGATCTGGGACAGGGGGTGGCTACACCTTC. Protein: CASSRSGTGGGYTF.

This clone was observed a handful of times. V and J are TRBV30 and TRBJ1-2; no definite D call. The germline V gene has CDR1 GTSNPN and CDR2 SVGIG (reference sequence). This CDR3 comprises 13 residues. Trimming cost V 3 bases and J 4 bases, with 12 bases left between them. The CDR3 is CAWSKLGSYGYTF. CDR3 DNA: TGTGCCTGGAGCAAGCTAGGCAGCTATGGCTACACCTTC.

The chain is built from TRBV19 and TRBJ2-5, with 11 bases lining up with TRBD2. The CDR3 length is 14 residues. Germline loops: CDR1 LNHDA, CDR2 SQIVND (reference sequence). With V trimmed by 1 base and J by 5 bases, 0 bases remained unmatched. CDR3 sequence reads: CASSIGLAGETQYF. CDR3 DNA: TGTGCCAGTAGTATAGGACTAGCGGGGGAGACCCAGTACTTC.

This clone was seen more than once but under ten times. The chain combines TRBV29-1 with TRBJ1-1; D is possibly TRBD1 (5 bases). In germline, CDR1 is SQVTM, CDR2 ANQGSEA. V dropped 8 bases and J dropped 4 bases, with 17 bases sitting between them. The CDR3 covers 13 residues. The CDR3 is CSTMGGMGTEAFF. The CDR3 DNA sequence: TGCAGCACCATGGGGGGTATGGGCACTGAAGCTTTCTTT.

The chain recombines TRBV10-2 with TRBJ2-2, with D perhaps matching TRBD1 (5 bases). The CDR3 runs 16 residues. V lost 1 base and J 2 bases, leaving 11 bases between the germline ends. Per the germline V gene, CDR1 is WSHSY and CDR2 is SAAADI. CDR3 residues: CASSEFMGLNTGELFF. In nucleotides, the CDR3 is TGCGCCAGCAGTGAGTTTATGGGGCTCAACACCGGGGAGCTGTTTTTT.

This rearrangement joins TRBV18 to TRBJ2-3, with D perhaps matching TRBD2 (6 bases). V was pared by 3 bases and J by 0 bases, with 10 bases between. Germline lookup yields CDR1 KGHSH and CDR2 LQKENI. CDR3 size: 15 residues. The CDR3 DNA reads TGTGCCAGCTCACCGGCGGGGCCAAGCACAGATACGCAGTATTTT. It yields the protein CASSPAGPSTDTQYF. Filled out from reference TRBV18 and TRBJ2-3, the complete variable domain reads NAGVMQNPRHLVRRRGQEARLRCSPMKGHSHVYWYRQLPEEGLKFMVYLQKENIIDESGMPKERFSAEFPKEGPSILRIQQVVRGDSAAYFCASSPAGPSTDTQYFGPGTRLTVL.

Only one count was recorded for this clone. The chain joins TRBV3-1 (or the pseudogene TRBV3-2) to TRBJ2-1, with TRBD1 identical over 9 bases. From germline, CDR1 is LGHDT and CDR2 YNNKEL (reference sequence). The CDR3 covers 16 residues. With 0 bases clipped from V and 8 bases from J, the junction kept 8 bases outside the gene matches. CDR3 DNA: TGTGCCAGCAGCCAAGACCGCGGACAGGGGATCGATGAGCAGTTCTTC. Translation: CASSQDRGQGIDEQFF.

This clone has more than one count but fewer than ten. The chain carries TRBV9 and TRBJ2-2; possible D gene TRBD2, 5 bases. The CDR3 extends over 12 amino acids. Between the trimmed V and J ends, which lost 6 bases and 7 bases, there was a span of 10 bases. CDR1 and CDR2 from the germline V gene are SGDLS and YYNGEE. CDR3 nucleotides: TGTGCCAGCACCGCTCGGGGCGGGGAGCTGTTTTTT. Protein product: CASTARGGELFF. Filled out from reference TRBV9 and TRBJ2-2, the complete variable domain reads DSGVTQTPKHLITATGQRVTLRCSPRSGDLSVYWYQQSLDQGLQFLIQYYNGEERAKGNILERFSAQQFPDLHSELNLSSLELGDSALYFCASTARGGELFFGEGSRLTVL.

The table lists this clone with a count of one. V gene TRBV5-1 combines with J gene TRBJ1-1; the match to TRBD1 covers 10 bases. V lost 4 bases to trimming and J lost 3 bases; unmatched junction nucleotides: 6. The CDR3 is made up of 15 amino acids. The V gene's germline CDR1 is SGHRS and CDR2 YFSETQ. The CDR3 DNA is TGCGCCAGCAGCCAGGGACAGGGGACCGACACTGAAGCTTTCTTT. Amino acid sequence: CASSQGQGTDTEAFF.

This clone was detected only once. CDR3 amino acids: CASSYSASGGSNSYEQYV. CDR3 in DNA: TGTGCCAGCAGTTACTCCGCTAGCGGGGGGTCCAACTCCTACGAGCAGTACGTC. The rearrangement joins TRBV6-2 or TRBV6-3 to TRBJ2-7, with 11 nucleotides matching TRBD2. The V gene's germline CDR1 is MNHEY and CDR2 SVGEGT. The CDR3 loop spans 18 amino acids. V shed 0 bases, J shed 0 bases, and the junction held 7 bases outside the gene matches.

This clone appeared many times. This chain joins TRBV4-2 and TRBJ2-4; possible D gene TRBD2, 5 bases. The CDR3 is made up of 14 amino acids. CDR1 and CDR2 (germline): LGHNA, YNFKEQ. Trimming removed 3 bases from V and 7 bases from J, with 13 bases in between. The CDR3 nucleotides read TGTGCCAGCAGCCACGAGGGTATCCGGAACATTCAGTACTTC. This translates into CASSHEGIRNIQYF.

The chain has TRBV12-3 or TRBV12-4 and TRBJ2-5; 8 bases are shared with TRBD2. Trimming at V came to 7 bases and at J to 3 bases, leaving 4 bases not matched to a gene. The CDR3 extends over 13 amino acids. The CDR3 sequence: CASKPAGEETQYF. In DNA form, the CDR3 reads TGTGCCAGCAAGCCAGCGGGGGAAGAGACCCAGTACTTC.

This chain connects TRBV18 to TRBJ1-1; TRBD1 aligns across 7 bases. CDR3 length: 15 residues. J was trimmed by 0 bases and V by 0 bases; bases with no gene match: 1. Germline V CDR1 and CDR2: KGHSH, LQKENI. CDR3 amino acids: CASSPPTGVNTEAFF. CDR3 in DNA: TGTGCCAGCTCACCACCCACAGGGGTGAACACTGAAGCTTTCTTT.

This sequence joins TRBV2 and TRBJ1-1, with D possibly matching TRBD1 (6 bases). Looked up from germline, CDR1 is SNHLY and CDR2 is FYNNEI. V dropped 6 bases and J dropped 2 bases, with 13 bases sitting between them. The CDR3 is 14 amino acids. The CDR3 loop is CASSPRGSNTEAFF. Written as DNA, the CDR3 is TGTGCCAGCAGCCCCAGGGGTTCTAACACTGAAGCTTTCTTT.

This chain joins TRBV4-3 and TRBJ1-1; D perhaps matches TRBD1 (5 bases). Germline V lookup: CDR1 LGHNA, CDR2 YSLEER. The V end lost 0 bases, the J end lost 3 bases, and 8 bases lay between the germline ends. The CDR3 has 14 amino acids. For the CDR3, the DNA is TGCGCCAGCAGCCAAGAGGACACCCACACTGAAGCTTTCTTT. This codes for CASSQEDTHTEAFF.

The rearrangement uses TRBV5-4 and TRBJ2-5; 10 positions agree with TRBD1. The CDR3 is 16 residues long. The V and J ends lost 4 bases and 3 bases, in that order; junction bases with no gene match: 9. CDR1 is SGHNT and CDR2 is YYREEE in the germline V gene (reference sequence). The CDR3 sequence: CASSLPADRGKETQYF. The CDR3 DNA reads TGTGCCAGCAGCCTCCCGGCGGACAGGGGGAAAGAGACCCAGTACTTC.

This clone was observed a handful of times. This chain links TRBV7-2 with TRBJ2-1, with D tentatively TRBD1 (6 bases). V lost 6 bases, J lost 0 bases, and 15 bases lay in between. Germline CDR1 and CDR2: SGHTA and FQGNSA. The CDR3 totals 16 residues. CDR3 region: CASSSRGGPSYNEQFF. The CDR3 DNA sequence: TGTGCCAGCAGTTCCCGAGGGGGTCCCTCCTACAATGAGCAGTTCTTC.

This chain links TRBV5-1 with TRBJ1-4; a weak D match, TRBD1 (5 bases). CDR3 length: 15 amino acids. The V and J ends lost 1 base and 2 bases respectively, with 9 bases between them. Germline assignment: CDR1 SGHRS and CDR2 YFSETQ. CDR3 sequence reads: CASSLQGQTNEKLFF. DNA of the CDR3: TGCGCCAGCAGCTTGCAGGGTCAGACTAATGAAAAACTGTTTTTT.

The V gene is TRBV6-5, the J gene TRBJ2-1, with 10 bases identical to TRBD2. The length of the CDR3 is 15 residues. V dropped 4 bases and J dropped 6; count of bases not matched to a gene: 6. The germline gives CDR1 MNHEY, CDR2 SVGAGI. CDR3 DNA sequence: TGTGCCAGCAGTTTCCAGCGGGGGGGCGGCAATGAGCAGTTCTTC. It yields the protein CASSFQRGGGNEQFF.

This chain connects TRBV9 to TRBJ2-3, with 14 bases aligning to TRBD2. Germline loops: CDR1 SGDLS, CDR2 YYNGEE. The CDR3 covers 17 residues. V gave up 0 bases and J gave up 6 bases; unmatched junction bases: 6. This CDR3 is CASSVEVGTSGGDTQYF. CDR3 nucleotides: TGTGCCAGCAGCGTAGAGGTGGGGACTAGCGGGGGCGATACGCAGTATTTT.